One T cell receptor beta chain is described in this entry. Its target is not known. One end of the junction varies from germline; a read error may be responsible. CDR1 is MGHDK, CDR2 SYGVNS, per germline. The CDR3 covers 13 residues. These data originate in a study of post-analysis software for immune sequencing data. Overall study context: Patients with relapsing-remitting, secondary progressive and progressive-relapsing multiple sclerosis courses were all represented.

Study-wide points: Compared against controls, patients with multiple sclerosis displayed significantly lower normalized Chao1 diversity. Samples from one preparation batch, clustered by F measure, grouped strongly together. Five or six TRBV segments were significantly more frequent in patients than in controls. TRBV5-6, TRBV5-1 and TRBV20-1 were among these segments.

Built from TCR beta cDNA, the libraries had unique molecular identifiers in them. TCRdb independently ran MiXCR on the PCR reads; one entry per CDR3 protein. The table shows 600,000 to 700,000 distinct CDR3 sequences, with approximately 60% occurring only once. The genes are TRBV25-1 and TRBJ1-6; D is possibly TRBD1 (5 bases). This sequence originates from a girl aged 2 to 10 with multiple sclerosis. Sequenced: blood. The CDR3 DNA follows: TGTGCCAGCAGTGGGACACCTTCATCACCCCCCCACTTT. This sequence encodes CASSGTPSSPPHF.